Listed below are T cell receptor beta chains from one sample, sequenced in a study of blood T cells in healthy people across ages. Using its own MiXCR run on the 5' RACE reads, TCRdb lists one record per CDR3 protein. This sample has 1.5 million to 2 million distinct CDR3 sequences, with about 39% found just once. Specimen: blood. These receptors were taken from a human donor in good health. Both conserved end residues are part of each CDR3. The D gene is left open where the match is weak. The size entry is marked missing in some rows and otherwise reads once, few, many or a size class.

d_gene	v_gene	j_gene	abundance	CDR3nt	CDR3aa
NA	TRBV7-2	TRBJ1-1	few	TGTGCCAGCAGCTCAACTGGGACGGGGAACACTGAAGCTTTCTTT	CASSSTGTGNTEAFF
NA	TRBV18	TRBJ2-1	NA	TGTGCCAGCTCACCACAGAGGTCCTCGGACCCCGTACGTGAGCAGTTCTTC	CASSPQRSSDPVREQFF
NA	TRBV7-9	TRBJ1-1	few	TGTGCCAGCAGCCAGACCGGGACACTGAACACTGAAGCTTTCTTT	CASSQTGTLNTEAFF
NA	TRBV10-3	TRBJ2-3	NA	TGTGCCATCAGTGAGGACAGGACCACAGATACGCAGTATTTT	CAISEDRTTDTQYF
TRBD2	TRBV7-2	TRBJ2-4	NA	TGTGCCAGCAGCCATGGACTAGCTGAAGTGGCCAAAAACATTCAGTACTTC	CASSHGLAEVAKNIQYF
TRBD2	TRBV6-5	TRBJ2-7	NA	TGTGCCAGCAGTCCGTTAGGACTAGTTTCCTACGAGCAGTACTTC	CASSPLGLVSYEQYF
NA	TRBV28	TRBJ2-5	NA	TGTGCCAGCAGTTTAGAGGGTTATGGATCAGAGACCCAGTACTTC	CASSLEGYGSETQYF
NA	TRBV20-1	TRBJ1-2	few	TGCAGTGCTCTAACTTCACCCCCAAATGACAGCCGCTATGGCTACACCTTC	CSALTSPPNDSRYGYTF
NA	TRBV2	TRBJ2-7	NA	TGTGCCAGCAGGGCCCAAACATGGGCCGAGCAGTACTTC	CASRAQTWAEQYF
NA	TRBV6-2/TRBV6-3	TRBJ1-6	few	TGTGCCAGCAGCAAACAGGGAATCTATAATTCACCCCTCCACTTT	CASSKQGIYNSPLHF
NA	TRBV3-1	TRBJ2-7	NA	TGTGCCAGCAGCCAAGATGCCCCTTGGCGGGCGTCTTACGAGCAGTACTTC	CASSQDAPWRASYEQYF
TRBD1	TRBV2	TRBJ1-1	NA	TGTGCCAGCTCAACGACAGGGGGCTACACTGAAGCTTTCTTT	CASSTTGGYTEAFF
TRBD2	TRBV14	TRBJ2-1	NA	TGTGCCAGCAGCCACAGGACTAGCGGAACTAATGAGCAGTTCTTC	CASSHRTSGTNEQFF
NA	TRBV6-1	TRBJ1-5	NA	TGTGCCAGCCTTAAAGGATCCTATAGCAATCAGCCCCAGCATTTT	CASLKGSYSNQPQHF
NA	TRBV12-3/TRBV12-4	TRBJ1-2	NA	TGTGCCAGCAGTTTTGGCCCGAGGGGGGATCGGTACACCTTC	CASSFGPRGDRYTF